These 10 T cell receptor beta chains came from one sample sequenced in a study of T cell responses to AZD1222 COVID-19 vaccine (dated by TCRdb to the early 2020s). This specimen's time point label, interpreted: baseline before first vaccination. Receptor libraries were prepared by the immunoSEQ multiplex PCR assay. Entries here come from immuneACCESS through TCRdb and include only in-frame sequences with V and J called. Some clones fail to appear in such tables; in the studies checked, an unresolved V gene covers under half of the shortfall, and the cause of the remainder is unknown. This sample is represented by tens of thousands of clones; more than 90% of them were singletons. The ten largest clones represent 2.5% to 3.5% of the sample. The source material was peripheral blood, sampled on day 0 of AZD1222 vaccination. The origin of the receptors is an adult in good health.

J is TRBJ2-7 and V is TRBV7-9, with D perhaps being TRBD1 or TRBD2 (5 bases each). Germline CDR1 is SEHNR and CDR2 is FQNEAQ (reference sequence). Trimming took off 10 bases at V and 3 bases at J, with 16 bases between the two ends. The CDR3 is 13 residues long. The CDR3 bases are TGTGCCACCATGACTTCGGGACGCTACGAGCAGTACTTC. Translation gives CATMTSGRYEQYF. Based on the CDR3 plus reference TRBV7-9 and TRBJ2-7, the full variable domain is DTGVSQNPRHKITKRGQNVTFRCDPISEHNRLYWYRQTLGQGPEFLTYFQNEAQLEKSRLLSDRFSAERPKGSFSTLEIQRTEQGDSAMYLCATMTSGRYEQYFGPGTRLTVT.

The chain links TRBV18 to TRBJ1-3; possible D gene TRBD1, 5 bases. Trimming took 0 bases from V and 4 from J, leaving 13 bases between them. CDR1 is KGHSH, CDR2 LQKENI, per germline. This CDR3 comprises 16 residues. This chain's CDR3 is CASSPPRGGDGNTIYF. CDR3 DNA: TGTGCCAGCTCACCACCGCGGGGAGGGGACGGAAACACCATATATTTT.

V and J are TRBV5-1 and TRBJ2-7; D is ambiguous. The V gene lost 1 base and the J gene lost 3 bases, with 11 bases spanning the gap. This CDR3 spans 14 amino acids. CDR1 and CDR2 from the germline V gene are SGHRS and YFSETQ. CDR3 residues: CASSLSGSNYEQYF. The CDR3 DNA is TGCGCCAGCAGCTTGAGTGGCTCGAACTACGAGCAGTACTTC.

The chain links TRBV2 to TRBJ2-7; D not certain. V lost 6 bases to trimming and J lost 0 bases, with 12 bases between them. Germline V gene data show CDR1 as SNHLY and CDR2 as FYNNEI. The CDR3 extends over 14 amino acids. This chain's CDR3 is CASRLRGSSYEQYF. The CDR3 bases are TGTGCCAGCAGGTTACGTGGCAGCTCCTACGAGCAGTACTTC.

This chain connects TRBV19 to TRBJ2-1, with D perhaps TRBD2 (6 bases). The CDR3 is 15 residues long. Per the germline V gene, CDR1 is LNHDA and CDR2 is SQIVND (reference sequence). V was trimmed by 2 bases and J by 6 bases, leaving 14 bases between them. The CDR3 sequence is CASSISGLQPNEQFF. CDR3 bases: TGTGCCAGTAGTATATCTGGACTACAACCCAATGAGCAGTTCTTC.

The J gene is TRBJ1-1, the V gene TRBV7-9; D remains ambiguous. Germline CDR1 SEHNR, CDR2 FQNEAQ (reference sequence). This CDR3 is 13 amino acids long. The ends were cut back, 5 bases at V and 4 bases at J, with 11 bases in the middle. CDR3 nucleotide sequence: TGTGCCAGCAGCCCCCCGGTTATCACTGAAGCTTTCTTT. Its protein is CASSPPVITEAFF.

The chain is built from TRBV5-1 and TRBJ2-2, with 10 bases that match TRBD1. After removal of 6 bases from V and 5 bases from J, the junction contained 7 bases not matched to a gene. The CDR3 contains 15 residues. CDR1 is SGHRS and CDR2 is YFSETQ in the germline V gene. CDR3 bases: TGCGCCAGCACGATGGGACAGGGGAGAACCGGGGAGCTGTTTTTT. This codes for CASTMGQGRTGELFF.

The CDR3 region is CASSMGTARISYEQYF. DNA of the CDR3: TGTGCCAGTAGTATGGGAACAGCCCGAATCTCCTACGAGCAGTACTTC. The J gene is TRBJ2-7, the V gene TRBV19; D gene unclear. The ends were cut back, 3 bases at V and 0 bases at J, with 15 bases in the middle. This CDR3 is 16 amino acids long. The germline V gene has CDR1 LNHDA and CDR2 SQIVND (reference sequence).

In DNA, the CDR3 is TGTGCCAGCAGCTTCACCCCCACTGAAGCTTTCTTT. The encoded protein is CASSFTPTEAFF. This chain uses TRBV7-2 with TRBJ1-1; D ambiguous. This CDR3 spans 12 amino acids. CDR1 and CDR2 (germline): SGHTA, FQGNSA. Trimming took 3 bases from V and 4 from J, leaving 6 bases between them. Using reference TRBV7-2 and TRBJ1-1 for the parts outside the CDR3, the full variable domain is GAGVSQSPSNKVTEKGKDVELRCDPISGHTALYWYRQSLGQGLEFLIYFQGNSAPDKSGLPSDRFSAERTGGSVSTLTIQRTQQEDSAVYLCASSFTPTEAFFGQGTRLTVV.

This clone appeared once. The chain carries TRBV6-5 and TRBJ1-5, with 9 bases identical to TRBD1. This CDR3 spans 14 amino acids. Germline values: CDR1 MNHEY, CDR2 SVGAGI. The V gene end was trimmed by 8 bases and the J gene end by 2 bases; junction bases not matched to a gene: 4. The CDR3 sequence is CASPDRGGNQPQHF. The CDR3 region has the DNA TGTGCCAGCCCGGACAGGGGCGGCAATCAGCCCCAGCATTTT.